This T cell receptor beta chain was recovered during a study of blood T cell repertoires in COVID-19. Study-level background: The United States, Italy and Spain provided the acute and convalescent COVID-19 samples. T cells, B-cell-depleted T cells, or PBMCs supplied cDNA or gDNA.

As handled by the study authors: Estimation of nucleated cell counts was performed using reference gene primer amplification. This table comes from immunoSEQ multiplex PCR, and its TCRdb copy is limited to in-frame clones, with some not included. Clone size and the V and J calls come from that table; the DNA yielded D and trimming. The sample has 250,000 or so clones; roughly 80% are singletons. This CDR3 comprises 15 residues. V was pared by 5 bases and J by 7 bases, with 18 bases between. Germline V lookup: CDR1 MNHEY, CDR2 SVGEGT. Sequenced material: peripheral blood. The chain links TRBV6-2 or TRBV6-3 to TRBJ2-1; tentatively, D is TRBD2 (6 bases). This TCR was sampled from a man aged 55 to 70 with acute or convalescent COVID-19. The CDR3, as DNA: TGTGCCAGCAGTGTGCTGGGACTTCGGGGAAATGAGCAGTTCTTC. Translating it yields CASSVLGLRGNEQFF.